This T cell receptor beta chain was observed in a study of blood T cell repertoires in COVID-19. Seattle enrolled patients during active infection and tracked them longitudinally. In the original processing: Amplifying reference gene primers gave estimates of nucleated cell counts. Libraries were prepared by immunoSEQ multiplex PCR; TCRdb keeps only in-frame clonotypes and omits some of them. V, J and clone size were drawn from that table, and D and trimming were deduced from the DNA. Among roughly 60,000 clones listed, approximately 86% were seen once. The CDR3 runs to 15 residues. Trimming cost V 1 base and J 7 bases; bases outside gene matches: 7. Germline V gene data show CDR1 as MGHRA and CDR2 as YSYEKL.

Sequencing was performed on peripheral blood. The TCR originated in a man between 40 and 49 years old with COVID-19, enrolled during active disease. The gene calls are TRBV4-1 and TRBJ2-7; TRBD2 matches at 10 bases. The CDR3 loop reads CASSQAQRGGYEQYF. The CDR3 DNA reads TGCGCCAGCAGCCAAGCTCAGCGGGGGGGCTATGAGCAGTACTTC.